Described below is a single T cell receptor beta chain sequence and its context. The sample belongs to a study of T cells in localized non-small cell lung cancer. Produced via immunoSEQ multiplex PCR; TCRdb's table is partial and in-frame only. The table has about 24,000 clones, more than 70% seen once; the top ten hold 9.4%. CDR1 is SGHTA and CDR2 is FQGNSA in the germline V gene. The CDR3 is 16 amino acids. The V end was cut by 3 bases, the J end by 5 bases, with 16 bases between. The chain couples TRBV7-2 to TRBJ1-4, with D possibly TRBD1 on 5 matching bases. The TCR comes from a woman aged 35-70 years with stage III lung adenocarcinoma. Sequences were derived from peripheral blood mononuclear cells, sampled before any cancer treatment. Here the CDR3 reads CASSFFPKGRNEKLFF. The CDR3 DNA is TGTGCCAGCAGCTTTTTCCCAAAGGGGAGAAATGAAAAACTGTTTTTT.